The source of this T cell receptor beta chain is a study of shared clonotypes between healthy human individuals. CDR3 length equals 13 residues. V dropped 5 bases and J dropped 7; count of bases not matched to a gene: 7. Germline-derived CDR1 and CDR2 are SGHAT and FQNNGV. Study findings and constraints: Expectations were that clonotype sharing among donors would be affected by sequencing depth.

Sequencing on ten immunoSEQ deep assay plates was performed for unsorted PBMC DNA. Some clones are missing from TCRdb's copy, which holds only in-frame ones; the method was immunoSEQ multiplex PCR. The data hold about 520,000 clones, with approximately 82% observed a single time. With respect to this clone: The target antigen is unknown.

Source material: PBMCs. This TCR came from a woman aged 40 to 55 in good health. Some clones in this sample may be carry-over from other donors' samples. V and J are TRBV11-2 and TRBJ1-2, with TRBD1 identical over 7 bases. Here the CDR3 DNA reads TGTGCCAGCAGCCCGACAGGGATCGCTGGCTACACCTTC. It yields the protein CASSPTGIAGYTF.